There are a few counts of the clone carrying this T cell receptor (beta chain). The antigen remains undetermined. 13 Jbeta primers and 60 Vbeta primers were used for the PCR. Clones were read by immunoSEQ multiplex PCR, and TCRdb kept only the in-frame ones, dropping some. The profile shows around 120,000 clones, 74% of them singletons. This specimen comes from a study of cytomegalovirus exposure and HLA in healthy donors. The study's findings and limits: The availability of immune exposure information extended only to CMV serostatus. The presence/absence work took it that sequencing depth was about the same across donors.

Germline CDR1 MNHEY, CDR2 SVGAGI. Deletions cut 6 bases from V and 8 bases from J, with 10 bases between. The CDR3 consists of 12 residues. This cohort consisted of healthy bone marrow donors. The rearrangement uses TRBV6-5 and TRBJ2-2, with D uncertain. This receptor was identified in a woman aged 45-65 years in good health and CMV-seropositive. The sequencing sample was made of PBMCs. CDR3 DNA: TGTGCCAGCAGCACAGTCCAGGGGGAGCTGTTTTTT. This translates into CASSTVQGELFF.